A single sample gave rise to the 30 T cell receptor beta chains below, sequenced in a study of technical replicates of blood from a few donors listed by TCRdb under 2017. Library preparation used the immunoSEQ multiplex PCR assay. The table was pulled from immuneACCESS by TCRdb, which kept in-frame rearrangements only. Such tables lose some clones; where checked, under half of the loss comes from unresolved V genes, and the rest has no known cause. The sample yields 65,000 to 70,000 clones; approximately 88% were counted once. Of the sample, 4% to 5% falls within the top ten clones. Sequencing was done on a sample of PBMCs. The receptor set was obtained from a human donor in good health. Some clones in this sample may be carry-over from other donors' samples.

V is TRBV2 and J is TRBJ1-6; maybe TRBD1 (6 bases). V was trimmed by 5 bases and J by 7 bases, leaving 15 bases between them. CDR3 size: 15 residues. The germline CDR1 and CDR2 sequences are SNHLY and FYNNEI. CDR3 nucleotides: TGTGCCAGCAGTTCAGACAGGCCACACAATTCACCCCTCCACTTT. Translating gives CASSSDRPHNSPLHF.

The chain combines TRBV19 with TRBJ1-5, with TRBD1 as a possible D gene (6 bases). V lost 7 bases to trimming and J lost 4 bases, with 17 bases between them. CDR3 size: 15 residues. CDR1 LNHDA and CDR2 SQIVND come from the germline V gene (reference sequence). DNA for the CDR3: TGTGCCAGTACTAACGGACAGCTGTGGAATCAGCCCCAGCATTTT. This translates into CASTNGQLWNQPQHF.

V and J are TRBV29-1 and TRBJ2-1, with 8 nucleotides matching TRBD2. Per the germline V gene, CDR1 is SQVTM and CDR2 is ANQGSEA. The ends lost 1 base at V and 0 bases at J; junction bases unmatched: 14. The length of the CDR3 is 19 residues. The CDR3 DNA follows: TGCAGCGTTGAAGTTTGGGGGAGTAGCGGGATTTACTCCTACAATGAGCAGTTCTTC. This gives the protein CSVEVWGSSGIYSYNEQFF.

The V gene is TRBV7-2, the J gene TRBJ2-3; 9 bases match TRBD2. V dropped 3 bases and J dropped 4; count of bases not matched to a gene: 11. CDR1 and CDR2 (germline): SGHTA, FQGNSA. This CDR3 spans 17 amino acids. The CDR3 nucleotides are TGTGCCAGCAGCTTCTTATCTGCGGGGGGGCGCTCAGATACGCAGTATTTT. This sequence encodes CASSFLSAGGRSDTQYF.

The chain uses TRBV7-9 and TRBJ2-5, with D unresolved. Looked up from germline, CDR1 is SEHNR and CDR2 is FQNEAQ (reference sequence). CDR3 size: 10 residues. The V and J ends lost 6 bases and 5 bases respectively, with 4 bases between them. The CDR3 sequence is CASSQETQYF. The CDR3 DNA reads TGTGCCAGCAGTCAGGAGACCCAGTACTTC.

This clone showed up just once. The V gene is TRBV4-3, the J gene TRBJ1-6; 8 bases are a match to TRBD1. CDR1 LGHNA and CDR2 YSLEER come from the germline V gene. The CDR3 totals 15 residues. Trimming removed 1 base from V and 7 bases from J; junction bases left unmatched: 3. The CDR3 sequence: CASSQADRVNSPLHF. CDR3 coding DNA: TGCGCCAGCAGCCAAGCGGACAGGGTGAATTCACCCCTCCACTTT.

The chain links TRBV29-1 to TRBJ1-2; a possible D gene is TRBD1 (6 bases). V was pared by 7 bases and J by 4 bases, with 16 bases between. The length of the CDR3 is 13 residues. In germline, CDR1 is SQVTM, CDR2 ANQGSEA. CDR3 sequence: CSGAGVPGYGYTF. CDR3 coding DNA: TGCAGCGGGGCAGGGGTCCCAGGCTATGGCTACACCTTC. The full variable domain, completed using reference TRBV29-1 and TRBJ1-2, is SAVISQKPSRDICQRGTSLTIQCQVDSQVTMMFWYRQQPGQSLTLIATANQGSEATYESGFVIDKFPISRPNLTFSTLTVSNMSPEDSSIYLCSGAGVPGYGYTFGSGTRLTVV.

This rearrangement joins TRBV12-5 to TRBJ2-1; 7 bases fit TRBD1. CDR1 and CDR2 from the germline V gene are LGHNT and FRNRAP. J lost 5 bases, V lost 7 bases, and 5 bases had no gene match. This CDR3 has 13 amino acids. The CDR3 nucleotides read TGTGCTAGTGTCTCGGACAGGCACAATGAGCAGTTCTTC. Encoded protein: CASVSDRHNEQFF.

The CDR3 sequence: CASSSFNPGLYGYTF. CDR3 nucleotides: TGTGCCAGCAGCTCATTTAATCCTGGACTTTATGGCTACACCTTC. The J gene is TRBJ1-2, the V gene TRBV7-8, with unresolved D. This CDR3 is 15 amino acids long. Trimming stripped 4 bases from V and 5 bases from J, with 17 bases between. Germline CDR1 is SGHVS and CDR2 is FQNEAQ.

The gene calls are TRBV10-3 and TRBJ2-1; TRBD2 agrees at 7 bases. Germline CDR1 and CDR2: ENHRY and SYGVKD. The CDR3 runs 14 residues. V gave up 8 bases and J gave up 7 bases; unmatched junction bases: 11. CDR3 residues: CAISTSVEGNEQFF. The CDR3 DNA follows: TGTGCCATCTCTACTAGCGTGGAGGGAAATGAGCAGTTCTTC.

The chain combines TRBV7-2 with TRBJ2-7; unclear D gene. V lost 4 bases and J lost 7, with 11 bases in between. Germline CDR1 is SGHTA and CDR2 is FQGNSA. This CDR3 contains 12 residues. For the CDR3, the DNA is TGTGCCAGCAGCTCATCTACCCTAGAGCAGTACTTC. Translation: CASSSSTLEQYF.

V and J are TRBV18 and TRBJ2-5; 7 nucleotides agree with TRBD1. Unmatched junction bases numbered 5, after V lost 2 bases and J lost 5 bases. Germline CDR1 is KGHSH and CDR2 is LQKENI. The CDR3 is made up of 14 amino acids. The CDR3 nucleotides are TGTGCCAGCTCACCAAACAGGGGTGTTGAGACCCAGTACTTC. The encoded protein is CASSPNRGVETQYF. Looking up the rest from reference TRBV18 and TRBJ2-5 gives the full variable domain: NAGVMQNPRHLVRRRGQEARLRCSPMKGHSHVYWYRQLPEEGLKFMVYLQKENIIDESGMPKERFSAEFPKEGPSILRIQQVVRGDSAAYFCASSPNRGVETQYFGPGTRLLVL.

The rearrangement links TRBV7-3 to TRBJ2-7, with 10 bases identical to TRBD1. With 5 bases clipped from V and 6 bases from J, the junction kept 7 bases outside the gene matches. The CDR3 runs 14 residues. Germline V gives CDR1 SGHTA, CDR2 FQGTGA. CDR3 protein: CASSPGQGTGEQYF. Here the CDR3 DNA reads TGTGCCAGCAGCCCGGGACAGGGGACAGGCGAGCAGTACTTC.

This chain links TRBV6-5 with TRBJ1-2, with 10 bases matching TRBD1. J gave up 8 bases and V 5 bases, and 5 bases lay outside the gene matches. CDR3 length equals 13 residues. The germline gives CDR1 MNHEY, CDR2 SVGAGI. Here the CDR3 DNA reads TGTGCCAGCAGTCCGCGACAGGGGGCGGGCTACACCTTC. Protein: CASSPRQGAGYTF.

The chain uses TRBV7-3 and TRBJ2-7; 8 bases align to TRBD2. Germline CDR1 SGHTA, CDR2 FQGTGA. CDR3 length: 15 residues. V trimming: 0 bases; J trimming: 2 bases; junction bases outside the gene matches: 3. In DNA form, the CDR3 reads TGTGCCAGCAGCTTAACTAGCGGGGCAACCTACGAGCAGTACTTC. It codes for CASSLTSGATYEQYF.

J is TRBJ1-5 and V is TRBV11-2, with 7 positions matching TRBD1. The junction had 1 base not matched to a gene; V was cut back by 5 bases and J by 0 bases. Germline-derived CDR1 and CDR2 are SGHAT and FQNNGV. CDR3 length: 14 residues. CDR3 amino acids: CASSQGGSNQPQHF. CDR3 sequence (DNA): TGTGCCAGCAGCCAGGGGGGTAGCAATCAGCCCCAGCATTTT.

The chain combines TRBV27 with TRBJ1-5; a possible D gene is TRBD1 (6 bases). The CDR3 consists of 17 residues. CDR1 MNHEY and CDR2 SMNVEV come from the germline V gene (reference sequence). Trimming removed 3 bases at V and 0 bases at J, with 15 bases between. Here the CDR3 DNA reads TGTGCCAGCAGTTTGGGGAGTAGCAGGGGTAGCAATCAGCCCCAGCATTTT. It yields the protein CASSLGSSRGSNQPQHF.

The CDR3 reads CASSPRGAVFEQFF. For the CDR3, the DNA is TGTGCCAGCAGCCCACGGGGGGCAGTTTTTGAGCAGTTCTTC. The chain joins TRBV7-9 to TRBJ2-1; TRBD2 is a possible D gene (7 bases). This CDR3 region has 14 residues. Germline values: CDR1 SEHNR, CDR2 FQNEAQ (reference sequence). V shed 5 bases and J shed 9 bases, with 17 bases lying between them.

V is TRBV7-2 and J is TRBJ2-7; D is undetermined. CDR3 length: 13 amino acids. Trimming left V 3 bases short and J 0 bases short, with 6 bases between. Germline CDR1 is SGHTA and CDR2 is FQGNSA. DNA for the CDR3: TGTGCCAGCAGCTTTTCCAGCTCCTACGAGCAGTACTTC. Its protein is CASSFSSSYEQYF. Full variable domain (missing parts from reference TRBV7-2 and TRBJ2-7): GAGVSQSPSNKVTEKGKDVELRCDPISGHTALYWYRQSLGQGLEFLIYFQGNSAPDKSGLPSDRFSAERTGGSVSTLTIQRTQQEDSAVYLCASSFSSSYEQYFGPGTRLTVT.

The J gene is TRBJ2-1, the V gene TRBV19, with a possible D match to TRBD2 (6 bases). V gave up 3 bases and J gave up 5 bases, with 14 bases separating them. Germline V gives CDR1 LNHDA, CDR2 SQIVND (reference sequence). The CDR3 consists of 15 residues. The CDR3 nucleotides are TGTGCCAGTAGTATCAGGATAGCGGTTAACAATGAGCAGTTCTTC. Its protein product is CASSIRIAVNNEQFF.

The genes are TRBV7-2 and TRBJ2-5, with D hard to call. The CDR3 consists of 15 residues. From germline, CDR1 is SGHTA and CDR2 FQGNSA. Deletions cut 5 bases from V and 5 bases from J, with 18 bases between. The CDR3 reads CASSPRFGGGETQYF. The CDR3 DNA reads as TGTGCCAGCAGCCCGCGCTTTGGTGGCGGCGAGACCCAGTACTTC. Together with reference TRBV7-2 and TRBJ2-5, the CDR3 gives the full variable domain: GAGVSQSPSNKVTEKGKDVELRCDPISGHTALYWYRQSLGQGLEFLIYFQGNSAPDKSGLPSDRFSAERTGGSVSTLTIQRTQQEDSAVYLCASSPRFGGGETQYFGPGTRLLVL.

The genes are TRBV7-2 and TRBJ2-5; perhaps TRBD2 as D (5 bases). The J call may be incorrect, as the DNA end agrees better with TRBJ2-7. There are 14 residues in the CDR3. In germline, CDR1 is SGHTA, CDR2 FQGNSA. The CDR3 DNA reads TGTGCCAGCAGCTTAGGCGGGTACTCCTACGAGCAGTACTTC. Its protein product is CASSLGGYSYEQYF.

The chain links TRBV23-1 to TRBJ1-5; no reliable D call. TRBV23-1 is an open reading frame whose function is uncertain. V was pared by 3 bases and J by 0 bases, with 15 bases between. There are 17 residues in the CDR3. The CDR3 loop is CASSQTNGPYSNQPQHF. CDR3 coding DNA: TGCGCCAGCAGTCAGACCAATGGGCCTTATAGCAATCAGCCCCAGCATTTT.

This clone occurred once. This sequence joins TRBV7-2 and TRBJ2-6; D gene ambiguous. CDR3 length: 16 amino acids. Trimming removed 3 bases from V and 0 bases from J, with 9 bases in between. Per the germline V gene, CDR1 is SGHTA and CDR2 is FQGNSA. The CDR3 region is CASSLWSNSGANVLTF. The CDR3 DNA reads TGTGCCAGCAGCTTGTGGAGTAACTCTGGGGCCAACGTCCTGACTTTC.

The gene calls are TRBV21-1 and TRBJ2-3; the table's D gene call, TRBD1, was not cross checked with the DNA. TRBV21-1 is assigned pseudogene status. This CDR3 region has 17 residues. CDR3 amino acids: CASSQNDGTASTDTQYF. CDR3 in DNA: TGTGCCAGCAGCCAAAACGATGGGACAGCTAGCACAGATACGCAGTATTTT.

The chain's CDR3 is CASGQSSSYNSPLHF. As DNA, the CDR3 is TGTGCCAGCGGACAGTCGAGCTCCTATAATTCACCCCTCCACTTT. The chain combines TRBV7-9 with TRBJ1-6; TRBD1 is a possible D gene (6 bases). The V and J ends lost 8 bases and 0 bases respectively, with 11 bases between them. CDR1 SEHNR and CDR2 FQNEAQ come from the germline V gene (reference sequence). The CDR3 is made up of 15 amino acids. Full variable domain (missing parts from reference TRBV7-9 and TRBJ1-6): DTGVSQNPRHKITKRGQNVTFRCDPISEHNRLYWYRQTLGQGPEFLTYFQNEAQLEKSRLLSDRFSAERPKGSFSTLEIQRTEQGDSAMYLCASGQSSSYNSPLHFGNGTRLTVT.

J is TRBJ2-2 and V is TRBV5-8; 8 bases map to TRBD1. The CDR3 is made up of 17 amino acids. Trimming cost V 4 bases and J 0 bases; bases outside gene matches: 8. Germline assignment: CDR1 SGHTS and CDR2 YDEGEE. The CDR3 coding sequence is TGTGCCAGCAGCCCCAGGGACAGGACCTCGAACACCGGGGAGCTGTTTTTT. Translated: CASSPRDRTSNTGELFF.

The V gene is TRBV11-2, the J gene TRBJ2-5, with 12 positions matching TRBD2. Germline V gene data show CDR1 as SGHAT and CDR2 as FQNNGV. There are 17 residues in the CDR3. V shed 5 bases, J shed 5 bases, and the junction held 12 bases outside the gene matches. This CDR3 reads CASSPGLAGGPGETQYF. DNA of the CDR3: TGTGCCAGCAGCCCCGGTCTAGCGGGAGGGCCGGGGGAGACCCAGTACTTC.

This clone has a count of ten or more. The chain links TRBV5-1 to TRBJ2-4; 8 bases align to TRBD2. Germline values: CDR1 SGHRS, CDR2 YFSETQ. The ends lost 4 bases at V and 7 bases at J; junction bases unmatched: 7. The CDR3 sequence is 14 residues long. Here the CDR3 reads CASSVTSVPNIQYF. The CDR3 nucleotides are TGCGCCAGCAGCGTGACTAGCGTTCCTAACATTCAGTACTTC. Together with reference TRBV5-1 and TRBJ2-4, the CDR3 gives the full variable domain: KAGVTQTPRYLIKTRGQQVTLSCSPISGHRSVSWYQQTPGQGLQFLFEYFSETQRNKGNFPGRFSGRQFSNSRSEMNVSTLELGDSALYLCASSVTSVPNIQYFGAGTRLSVL.

The chain carries TRBV6-6 and TRBJ1-4; D is uncertain. Trimming shortened V by 5 bases and J by 7 bases, and 11 bases separated the two germline ends. This CDR3 has 13 amino acids. Germline values: CDR1 MNHNY, CDR2 SVGAGI (reference sequence). CDR3 protein: CASSEGIGEKLFF. DNA for the CDR3: TGTGCCAGCAGTGAGGGTATCGGTGAAAAACTGTTTTTT.